The 14 T cell receptor beta chains listed next were all sequenced from one sample in a study of identical twins. TCRdb analysed the 5' RACE reads with MiXCR anew, one entry per CDR3 protein. Here the sample spans hundreds of thousands of distinct CDR3 sequences, 9% to 15% being singletons. The same sample was also studied in work on yellow fever vaccine responses in identical twins.

The source material was PBMCs. Receptors originate from a woman aged 18-29 years in good health.

This clonotype was counted between two and nine times. The gene calls are TRBV6-1 and TRBJ2-6; unclear D gene. The CDR3 consists of 16 residues. V was shortened by 4 bases and J by 0 bases, with 10 bases between the two germline ends. Per the germline V gene, CDR1 is MNHNS and CDR2 is SASEGT. The CDR3 DNA reads TGTGCCAGCAGTGGTAGCCTAATCTCTGGGGCCAACGTCCTGACTTTC. Protein: CASSGSLISGANVLTF.

The V gene is TRBV6-1, the J gene TRBJ2-7, with 10 bases aligning to TRBD2. Germline V lookup: CDR1 MNHNS, CDR2 SASEGT. Trimming cost V 3 bases and J 2 bases; bases outside gene matches: 4. There are 15 residues in the CDR3. The CDR3 DNA reads TGTGCCAGCAGTGAGACTAGCGGGTCAGCCTACGAGCAGTACTTC. This codes for CASSETSGSAYEQYF.

V and J are TRBV24-1 and TRBJ2-1, with 8 bases fitting TRBD2. The junction had 8 bases not matched to a gene; V was cut back by 0 bases and J by 11 bases. The CDR3 runs to 15 residues. CDR1 KGHDR and CDR2 SFDVKD come from the germline V gene. CDR3 sequence: CATSDLQSGGPKQFF. The CDR3 DNA reads TGTGCCACCAGTGATTTGCAGTCGGGAGGGCCGAAGCAGTTCTTC.

The J gene is TRBJ2-1, the V gene TRBV7-9; weak D call: TRBD2 (6 bases). The CDR3 runs to 12 residues. The germline V and J ends were trimmed by 10 bases and 3 bases, with 10 bases remaining between them. CDR1 is SEHNR, CDR2 FQNEAQ, per germline (reference sequence). Here the CDR3 reads CATGAGYNEQFF. CDR3 nucleotide sequence: TGTGCCACGGGAGCCGGCTACAATGAGCAGTTCTTC.

This clonotype was detected many times. The genes are TRBV28 and TRBJ2-7, with 9 bases that match TRBD1. V was pared by 7 bases and J by 5 bases, with 9 bases of the junction left unmatched. Germline CDR1 is MDHEN and CDR2 is SYDVKM. The CDR3 runs to 14 residues. The CDR3 DNA follows: TGTGCCAGCACCCCGGGGGACAGGGACCACGAGCAGTACTTC. Its protein product is CASTPGDRDHEQYF. The full variable domain, rest sourced from reference TRBV28 and TRBJ2-7, is DVKVTQSSRYLVKRTGEKVFLECVQDMDHENMFWYRQDPGLGLRLIYFSYDVKMKEKGDIPEGYSVSREKKERFSLILESASTNQTSMYLCASTPGDRDHEQYFGPGTRLTVT.

This clonotype was observed a handful of times. The chain joins TRBV9 to TRBJ2-7; 7 bases line up with TRBD1. This CDR3 spans 14 amino acids. Germline lookup yields CDR1 SGDLS and CDR2 YYNGEE. The V and J ends lost 4 bases and 3 bases, in that order; junction bases with no gene match: 7. The CDR3 loop reads CASSPSTGLYEQYF. The CDR3 DNA sequence: TGTGCCAGCAGCCCTTCGACAGGGCTCTACGAGCAGTACTTC.

This clonotype was counted between two and nine times. The V and J genes are TRBV12-3 or TRBV12-4 and TRBJ1-2, with TRBD1 as a possible D gene (6 bases). V was cut by 3 bases and J by 6 bases, with 11 bases left in between. CDR3 length: 13 amino acids. DNA of the CDR3: TGTGCCAGCAGTTTCCGGACAGCCGATGGCTACACCTTC. Translation gives CASSFRTADGYTF.

The rearrangement uses TRBV9 and TRBJ2-3; 8 bases map to TRBD1. From germline, CDR1 is SGDLS and CDR2 YYNGEE. The trim removed 3 bases at V and 0 bases at J, leaving 3 bases unmatched. The CDR3 totals 15 residues. The CDR3 spells CASSGQGISTDTQYF. Written as DNA, the CDR3 is TGTGCCAGCAGCGGACAGGGGATTAGCACAGATACGCAGTATTTT.

V is TRBV5-1 and J is TRBJ2-2; 14 nucleotides line up with TRBD2. The CDR3 runs 18 residues. V lost 4 bases, J lost 0 bases, and 5 bases stayed unmatched. The V gene's germline CDR1 is SGHRS and CDR2 YFSETQ. CDR3 bases: TGCGCCAGCAGCGAGGGACTAGCGGGGGTATCGAACACCGGGGAGCTGTTTTTT. It codes for CASSEGLAGVSNTGELFF.

The J gene is TRBJ1-5, the V gene TRBV5-1; D ambiguous. This CDR3 is 14 amino acids long. The germline V and J ends were trimmed by 4 bases and 3 bases, with 11 bases remaining between them. Germline CDR1 SGHRS, CDR2 YFSETQ. CDR3 amino acids: CASSETGPNQPQHF. The CDR3 DNA is TGCGCCAGCAGCGAAACTGGCCCCAATCAGCCCCAGCATTTT.

The rearrangement uses TRBV4-2 and TRBJ2-1; 11 bases are shared with TRBD2. The germline V gene has CDR1 LGHNA and CDR2 YNFKEQ. The CDR3 covers 21 residues. V lost 5 bases, J lost 1 base, and 19 bases stayed unmatched. CDR3 loop: CASSSTVMIAGGPGSYNEQFF. The CDR3 nucleotides read TGTGCCAGCAGCAGCACCGTGATGATAGCGGGGGGGCCAGGGTCCTACAATGAGCAGTTCTTC.

This clonotype was observed a handful of times. This chain joins TRBV9 and TRBJ2-1, with D possibly TRBD2 on 5 matching bases. The CDR3 is 16 amino acids. V was clipped by 4 bases and J by 6 bases, with 20 bases between them. Germline V gene data show CDR1 as SGDLS and CDR2 as YYNGEE. CDR3 sequence: CASSSPPGGWPNEQFF. The CDR3 bases are TGTGCCAGCAGCTCCCCCCCCGGCGGGTGGCCCAATGAGCAGTTCTTC.

V usage is TRBV6-1 and J usage is TRBJ2-3; 9 bases align to TRBD1. The CDR3 has 15 amino acids. With V trimmed by 5 bases and J by 3 bases, 6 bases remained unmatched. Germline V gives CDR1 MNHNS, CDR2 SASEGT. The CDR3: CASSKQGAATDTQYF. The CDR3 DNA follows: TGTGCCAGCAGTAAACAGGGGGCTGCGACAGATACGCAGTATTTT.

The chain couples TRBV12-3 or TRBV12-4 to TRBJ1-5; D call uncertain. Trimming removed 3 bases at V and 7 bases at J, with 7 bases between. The CDR3 extends over 12 amino acids. The CDR3 nucleotides read TGTGCCAGCAGTTTGCCAGAGCAGCCCCAGCATTTT. Protein sequence: CASSLPEQPQHF.